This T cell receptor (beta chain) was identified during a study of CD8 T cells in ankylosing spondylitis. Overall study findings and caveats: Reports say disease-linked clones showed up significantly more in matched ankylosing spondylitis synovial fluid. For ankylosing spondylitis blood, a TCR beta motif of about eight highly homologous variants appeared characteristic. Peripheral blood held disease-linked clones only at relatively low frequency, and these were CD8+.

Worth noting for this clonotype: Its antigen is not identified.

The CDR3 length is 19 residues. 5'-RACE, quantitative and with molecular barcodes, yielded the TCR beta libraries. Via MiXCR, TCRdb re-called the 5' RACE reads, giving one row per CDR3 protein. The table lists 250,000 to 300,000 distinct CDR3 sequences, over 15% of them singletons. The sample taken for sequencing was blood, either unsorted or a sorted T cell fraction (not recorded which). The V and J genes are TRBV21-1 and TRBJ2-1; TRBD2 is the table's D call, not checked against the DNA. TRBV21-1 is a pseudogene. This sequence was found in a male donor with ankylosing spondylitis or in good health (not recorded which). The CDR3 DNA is TGTGCCAGCAGCAAAGATTCGACTAGCGGGAGGGCCGCGTACAATGAGCAGTTCTTC. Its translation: CASSKDSTSGRAAYNEQFF.